Shown below are 15 T cell receptor beta chains from a single sample sequenced in a study of shared clonotypes between healthy human individuals. Sequenced by immunoSEQ multiplex PCR; TCRdb stores in-frame clones only, minus some. The top ten hold about 0.34% of the sample, which has 2 million to 2.5 million clones, approximately 93% seen once. Material: naive CD4+ T cells from PBMCs. Regarding subset: CD45RA+ positively selected. These receptors all stem from a man between 18 and 35 years old in good health. Some clones in this sample may be carry-over from other donors' samples.

This sequence joins TRBV7-2 and TRBJ1-5; D gene unclear. From germline, CDR1 is SGHTA and CDR2 FQGNSA. The CDR3 sequence is 14 residues long. V shed 1 base and J shed 2 bases, with 6 bases lying between them. The DNA for the CDR3 is TGTGCCAGCAGCTTAGATTCCCGCAATCAGCCCCAGCATTTT. Translating it yields CASSLDSRNQPQHF.

In the case of this clone: Other DNA sequences in this specimen translate into the identical CDR3. V gene TRBV29-1 combines with J gene TRBJ1-2; D ambiguous. Germline loops: CDR1 SQVTM, CDR2 ANQGSEA. There are 11 residues in the CDR3. Trimming left V 6 bases short and J 1 base short, with 6 bases between. The CDR3 protein is CSVTVNYGYTF. CDR3 DNA: TGCAGCGTGACTGTTAACTATGGCTACACCTTC.

This chain uses TRBV30 with TRBJ1-4, with D hard to call. The CDR3 runs 14 residues. V was clipped by 5 bases and J by 0 bases, with 10 bases between them. Germline lookup yields CDR1 GTSNPN and CDR2 SVGIG (reference sequence). The CDR3 region is CAWGVGSTNEKLFF. In nucleotides, the CDR3 is TGTGCCTGGGGGGTCGGTTCAACTAATGAAAAACTGTTTTTT.

The chain uses TRBV28 and TRBJ1-5; TRBD1 is a possible D gene (6 bases). The CDR3 length is 16 residues. CDR1 MDHEN and CDR2 SYDVKM come from the germline V gene. The V end lost 5 bases, the J end lost 3 bases, and 17 bases lay between the germline ends. For the CDR3, the DNA is TGTGCCAGCAGTCCCTGGGGGCAGGAGTACAATCAGCCCCAGCATTTT. It is translated as CASSPWGQEYNQPQHF.

This clone was detected once. The genes are TRBV28 and TRBJ2-7, with D maybe TRBD1 (5 bases). This CDR3 contains 16 residues. The germline V and J ends were trimmed by 1 base and 0 bases, with 13 bases remaining between them. CDR1 and CDR2 (germline): MDHEN, SYDVKM. The CDR3 DNA follows: TGTGCCAGCAGTTTATCAGGGCTGACCCGCTCCTACGAGCAGTACTTC. It encodes CASSLSGLTRSYEQYF. Combining the CDR3 with reference TRBV28 and TRBJ2-7 gives the whole variable domain DVKVTQSSRYLVKRTGEKVFLECVQDMDHENMFWYRQDPGLGLRLIYFSYDVKMKEKGDIPEGYSVSREKKERFSLILESASTNQTSMYLCASSLSGLTRSYEQYFGPGTRLTVT.

The rearrangement links TRBV9 to TRBJ2-7; D gene unclear. This CDR3 contains 9 residues. V was clipped by 8 bases and J by 3 bases, with 3 bases between them. The germline gives CDR1 SGDLS, CDR2 YYNGEE. In DNA form, the CDR3 reads TGTGCCAGTTTCTACGAGCAGTACTTC. The encoded protein is CASFYEQYF.

The chain links TRBV11-3 to TRBJ2-7, with 8 bases matching TRBD1. J was trimmed by 6 bases and V by 1 base; bases with no gene match: 11. The CDR3 consists of 16 residues. The V gene's germline CDR1 is SGHNT and CDR2 YENEEA. CDR3 DNA: TGTGCCAGCAGCTTAGGCCAGGGGGCAACTCTGGGCGAGCAGTACTTC. Translation gives CASSLGQGATLGEQYF.

For this clone: Other DNA sequences in the sample encode the same CDR3. V is TRBV18 and J is TRBJ1-1; no reliable D call. Germline V gives CDR1 KGHSH, CDR2 LQKENI. Trimming removed 3 bases at V and 1 base at J, with 6 bases between. CDR3 size: 13 residues. The CDR3 protein is CASSPPRNTEAFF. DNA of the CDR3: TGTGCCAGCTCACCTCCCAGGAACACTGAAGCTTTCTTT.

The CDR3 sequence is CASSPSKAGGDAYNEQFF. Written as DNA, the CDR3 is TGTGCCAGCAGCCCCTCGAAGGCGGGAGGGGATGCATACAATGAGCAGTTCTTC. The V gene is TRBV5-4, the J gene TRBJ2-1; 9 bases are a match to TRBD2. Germline-derived CDR1 and CDR2 are SGHNT and YYREEE (reference sequence). CDR3 length equals 18 residues. V shed 4 bases and J 4 bases; nucleotides not matched to a gene: 15.

V and J are TRBV7-6 and TRBJ2-1; D is uncertain. CDR3 size: 14 residues. Germline CDR1 is SGHVS and CDR2 is FNYEAQ. Trimming removed 0 bases from V and 9 bases from J, with 12 bases in between. In nucleotides, the CDR3 is TGTGCCAGCAGCTTAGCGTGGGAAACAATTGAGCAGTTCTTC. Encoded protein: CASSLAWETIEQFF.

This clone was counted once. This chain connects TRBV4-1 to TRBJ2-3; D ambiguous. V was shortened by 1 base and J by 8 bases, with 13 bases between the two germline ends. CDR1 and CDR2 from the germline V gene are MGHRA and YSYEKL. The CDR3 has 14 residues. The CDR3 here is CASSQGSPQSTQYF. Written as DNA, the CDR3 is TGCGCCAGCAGCCAAGGCTCTCCCCAGAGTACGCAGTATTTT.

The chain uses TRBV29-1 and TRBJ2-1; 7 bases line up with TRBD2. This CDR3 is built from 14 residues. V lost 6 bases to trimming and J lost 6 bases; unmatched junction nucleotides: 11. Germline V gene data show CDR1 as SQVTM and CDR2 as ANQGSEA. Here the CDR3 reads CSVARGERSNEQFF. The CDR3, as DNA: TGCAGCGTAGCCCGGGGGGAGCGTAGCAATGAGCAGTTCTTC.

The genes are TRBV6-1 and TRBJ1-1; D uncertain. The CDR3 is 15 residues long. Germline V gives CDR1 MNHNS, CDR2 SASEGT. The ends were cut back, 6 bases at V and 0 bases at J, with 14 bases in the middle. The CDR3 protein is CASRLRDNLNTEAFF. The DNA for the CDR3 is TGTGCCAGCAGACTACGGGATAACTTGAACACTGAAGCTTTCTTT.

This rearrangement joins TRBV6-1 to TRBJ1-2; D is uncertain. From germline, CDR1 is MNHNS and CDR2 SASEGT. Deletions cut 5 bases from V and 0 bases from J, with 13 bases between. This CDR3 is 15 amino acids long. For the CDR3, the DNA is TGTGCCAGCAGTCCCCAGACTTTACCTAACTATGGCTACACCTTC. Amino acids: CASSPQTLPNYGYTF.

V and J are TRBV4-1 and TRBJ2-5; TRBD2 matches at 9 bases. The assigned J gene may be wrong: the sequence end matches TRBJ2-7 better. The CDR3 is made up of 16 amino acids. The germline V gene encodes CDR1 MGHRA and CDR2 YSYEKL. The DNA for the CDR3 is TGCGCCAGCAGCCAAGAAAGGGCGGGAGGGACCTACGAGCAGTACTTC. This encodes CASSQERAGGTYEQYF.